The rows below give T cell receptor beta chains drawn from one sample of a study of T cell responses to AZD1222 COVID-19 vaccine. Profiled with immunoSEQ multiplex PCR; TCRdb holds only in-frame clones, not every one. The sample holds about 170,000 clones; about nine tenths are singletons and the top ten take about 1.6%. The sequences come from peripheral blood, collected on day 0 of AZD1222 vaccination. The receptors were sampled from an adult in good health. Both conserved end residues are part of each CDR3. The D gene is left open where the match is weak. Clone size is not always given. Where it is, it says once, few, many or a class for expanded clones.

abundance	j_gene	v_gene	d_gene	CDR3nt	CDR3aa
.	TRBJ1-1	TRBV2	.	TGTGCCAGCAGTGACCAGGGAATAACTGAAGCTTTCTTT	CASSDQGITEAFF
.	TRBJ2-3	TRBV7-9	.	TGTGCCAGCAGCTTAGCGGGTGTTCGGGGGGATACGCAGTATTTT	CASSLAGVRGDTQYF
once	TRBJ2-5	TRBV28	TRBD2	TGTGCCAGCAGTCCTAGCGGGGGGATCCCGGAGACCCAGTACTTC	CASSPSGGIPETQYF
.	TRBJ2-7	TRBV11-3	.	TGTGCCAGCAGCCTCTTAGGGCAGGGAAGTGAGCAGTACTTC	CASSLLGQGSEQYF
.	TRBJ1-1	TRBV11-2	.	TGTGCCAGCAGCACTTTTATAATGAACACTGAAGCTTTCTTT	CASSTFIMNTEAFF
.	TRBJ2-5	TRBV11-3	TRBD1	TGTGCCAGCAGCCCGGGGACAGGGGAGTTCCAAGAGACCCAGTACTTC	CASSPGTGEFQETQYF
few	TRBJ2-6	TRBV4-2	.	TGTGCCAGCAGCCAACTTGTGGCCAACGTCCTGACTTTC	CASSQLVANVLTF
once	TRBJ2-7	TRBV4-2	TRBD2	TGTGCCAGCAGCCTAGGACTAGCGGGAGAAGAGGAGCAGTACTTC	CASSLGLAGEEEQYF
.	TRBJ2-7	TRBV11-2	TRBD2	TGTGCCAGCAGCCCAATAAAGCGGGAGCAATCCTACGAGCAGTACTTC	CASSPIKREQSYEQYF
once	TRBJ1-2	TRBV6-5	.	TGTGCCAGCACCCGGACTGGCTACTATGGCTACACCTTC	CASTRTGYYGYTF
.	TRBJ1-1	TRBV6-4	.	TGTGCCAGCAGACAGGCTTCGAACACTGAAGCTTTCTTT	CASRQASNTEAFF
.	TRBJ2-7	TRBV6-1	.	TGTGCCAGCAGTGTCGGGTGGTCAGGGGGAGGCTACGAGCAGTACTTC	CASSVGWSGGGYEQYF
.	TRBJ2-1	TRBV19	TRBD2	TGTGCCAGTAGTATAAGGCGGGGGGGAGAGCAGTTCTTC	CASSIRRGGEQFF
.	TRBJ1-1	TRBV7-9	.	TGTGCCAGCAGCTGGGGACTTTCCCCGTCTAACACTGAAGCTTTCTTT	CASSWGLSPSNTEAFF
.	TRBJ1-2	TRBV2	.	TGTGCCAGCTCTGGGGTGGGTCACTATGGCTACACCTTC	CASSGVGHYGYTF
.	TRBJ2-2	TRBV2	.	TGTGCCAGCAGATCCGGGACCGCCGGGGAGCTGTTTTTT	CASRSGTAGELFF
.	TRBJ1-2	TRBV19	.	TGTGCCAGTAGTTCCCGGACCGGACACTATGGCTACACCTTC	CASSSRTGHYGYTF
.	TRBJ2-3	TRBV10-1	TRBD2	TGCGCCAGCAGCACCGGGACTAGCGGGACAGATACGCAGTATTTT	CASSTGTSGTDTQYF
.	TRBJ1-2	TRBV9	.	TGTGCCAGCAGCCTAACAGGGCTAACTTGGGGCTACACCTTC	CASSLTGLTWGYTF
.	TRBJ1-1	TRBV29-1	TRBD1	TGCACTACAGGGGGTCCGAACACTGAAGCTTTCTTT	CTTGGPNTEAFF
.	TRBJ1-6	TRBV7-2	TRBD1	TGTGCCAGCAGACTAACCCAGGGGGCGAGGTCACCCCTCCACTTT	CASRLTQGARSPLHF
few	TRBJ2-6	TRBV5-4	TRBD1	TGTGCCAGCAGCCCGGACAGGGGGAGTGCTGGGGCCAACGTCCTGACTTTC	CASSPDRGSAGANVLTF
.	TRBJ1-5	TRBV5-1	.	TGCGCCAGCAGCTTGGCAAGGAATCAGCCCCAGCATTTT	CASSLARNQPQHF
.	TRBJ2-3	TRBV10-3	.	TGTGCCATCAGTGAGGGCGGGCCCGGCTGGGATACGCAGTATTTT	CAISEGGPGWDTQYF
.	TRBJ2-7	TRBV5-1	.	TGCGCCAGCAGCGGAGGCCCTAGCGACTACGAGCAGTACTTC	CASSGGPSDYEQYF
.	TRBJ2-7	TRBV5-6	.	TGTGCCAGCAGCTTGGGTCAGGGAAGTCTAGTCTACGAGCAGTACTTC	CASSLGQGSLVYEQYF
.	TRBJ2-3	TRBV7-2	.	TGTGCCAGCAGCTCATCTCTAGTTGGCACAGATACGCAGTATTTT	CASSSSLVGTDTQYF
.	TRBJ2-3	TRBV5-1	.	TGCGCCAGCAGCTTTGCCGGTAGCACAGATACGCAGTATTTT	CASSFAGSTDTQYF
.	TRBJ2-1	TRBV27	.	TGTGCCAGCAGTCCGATACATGGTGAGCAGTTCTTC	CASSPIHGEQFF
.	TRBJ1-3	TRBV11-2	.	TGTGCCAGCAGCGCGAGCCTTAACGGAAACACCATATATTTT	CASSASLNGNTIYF
.	TRBJ1-3	TRBV5-1	.	TGCGCCAGCAGCTTGGCCTTGGGGGGCTCTGGAAACACCATATATTTT	CASSLALGGSGNTIYF
.	TRBJ2-2	TRBV7-2	TRBD2	TGTGCCAGTATCCCCGGCGGGAGCGCGAACACCGGGGAGCTGTTTTTT	CASIPGGSANTGELFF
.	TRBJ1-4	TRBV25-1	TRBD1	TGTGCCAGCAGTGGGGGGTGGACAGGGAATGAAAAACTGTTTTTT	CASSGGWTGNEKLFF
.	TRBJ2-3	TRBV12-1	.	TGTGCCAGCAGCTTTGTCGTAAGGGGGCGGGACAGAATCACAGATACGCAGTATTTT	CASSFVVRGRDRITDTQYF
.	TRBJ2-3	TRBV4-2	.	TGTGCCAGCAGCCTTATGGCCCCCACCACTAGCACAGATACGCAGTATTTT	CASSLMAPTTSTDTQYF
.	TRBJ2-2	TRBV9	.	TGTGCCAGCAGCTCCTTCGGGGGGAACACCGGGGAGCTGTTTTTT	CASSSFGGNTGELFF
once	TRBJ2-7	TRBV7-6	TRBD1	TGTGCCAGCAGCGGGGACAGGGAGTACGAGCAGTACTTC	CASSGDREYEQYF
.	TRBJ1-2	TRBV4-1	.	TGCGCCAGCAGCCAAGACGTGGGGGTCTATGGCTACACCTTC	CASSQDVGVYGYTF
.	TRBJ2-4	TRBV6-5	.	TGTGCCAGCAGTACCCAAACAGGGGCCAAAAACATTCAGTACTTC	CASSTQTGAKNIQYF
.	TRBJ2-3	TRBV5-5	TRBD2	TGTGCCAGCAGCTCCGATTTACTAGCGGGGGAGGCAGATACGCAGTATTTT	CASSSDLLAGEADTQYF
.	TRBJ2-1	TRBV6-5	TRBD1	TGTGCCAGCAGTTCCGGGACAGGGGCGACCGAGCAGTTCTTC	CASSSGTGATEQFF
.	TRBJ1-2	TRBV16	TRBD1	TGTGCCAGCAGCCAATCGGGACAGGCCATCTATGGCTACACCTTC	CASSQSGQAIYGYTF
.	TRBJ1-1	TRBV6-5	.	TGTGCCAGCACCCACGGTACCCCCGTGAACACTGAAGCTTTCTTT	CASTHGTPVNTEAFF
.	TRBJ1-1	TRBV7-8	TRBD1	TGTGCCAGCAGCAGACGAACAGGGGGTACTGAAGCTTTCTTT	CASSRRTGGTEAFF
.	TRBJ2-7	TRBV7-6	.	TGTGCCAGCATCCGGGACCCTAACTCCTACGAGCAGTACTTC	CASIRDPNSYEQYF
.	TRBJ1-5	TRBV15	TRBD1	TGTGCCACCAGCAGAGATCCAGGGGGCGGGGATCAGCCCCAGCATTTT	CATSRDPGGGDQPQHF
.	TRBJ2-3	TRBV6-5	TRBD2	TGTGCCAGCAGCTACCTGACTAGCGGGAGTGCAGATACGCAGTATTTT	CASSYLTSGSADTQYF
.	TRBJ1-2	TRBV6-5	.	TGTGCCAGCACCCCGAAGCCGCCTGGGGAAGGCTACACCTTC	CASTPKPPGEGYTF
.	TRBJ2-7	TRBV29-1	.	TGCAGCGTTGCGGGCCCTCCTACCTACGAGCAGTACTTC	CSVAGPPTYEQYF
.	TRBJ1-1	TRBV29-1	.	TGCAGCGTTGTAGGTGTCTACTCGAACACTGAAGCTTTCTTT	CSVVGVYSNTEAFF
.	TRBJ2-1	TRBV24-1	.	TGTGCCACCAGTGATTTGCCCCTATTTTTAGGGTTCTTC	CATSDLPLFLGFF
few	TRBJ1-5	TRBV18	.	TGTGCCAGCTCAACGGGCCTGCCTCAGCCCCAGCATTTT	CASSTGLPQPQHF
.	TRBJ2-7	TRBV6-1	.	TGTGCCAGCAGTTGGGGCCTCTCCTACGAGCAGTACTTC	CASSWGLSYEQYF
.	TRBJ2-2	TRBV6-5	TRBD1	TGTGCCAGCAGTTTACGACAGGGGAACACCGGGGAGCTGTTTTTT	CASSLRQGNTGELFF
.	TRBJ2-5	TRBV24-1	TRBD2	TGTACCACCAGTGATTGGCTAGCGGGTGGAGAAGAGACCCAGTACTTC	CTTSDWLAGGEETQYF
.	TRBJ2-5	TRBV6-2/TRBV6-3	TRBD1	TGTGCCAGCAGTTACTCCCGGACAGGGGGACAGGAGACCCAGTACTTC	CASSYSRTGGQETQYF
.	TRBJ2-7	TRBV5-1	TRBD1	TGCGCCAGCAGCCCTGGACAGGGGCCAAGGTTGGGGGAGCAGTACTTC	CASSPGQGPRLGEQYF
.	TRBJ1-1	TRBV18	.	TGTGCCAGCTCACCTATTTCGGGACAAAGGGGCACTGAAGCTTTCTTT	CASSPISGQRGTEAFF
.	TRBJ2-1	TRBV7-9	TRBD2	TGTGCCAGCAGCCCCTCCGGGACTAGCGGCAATGAGCAGTTCTTC	CASSPSGTSGNEQFF